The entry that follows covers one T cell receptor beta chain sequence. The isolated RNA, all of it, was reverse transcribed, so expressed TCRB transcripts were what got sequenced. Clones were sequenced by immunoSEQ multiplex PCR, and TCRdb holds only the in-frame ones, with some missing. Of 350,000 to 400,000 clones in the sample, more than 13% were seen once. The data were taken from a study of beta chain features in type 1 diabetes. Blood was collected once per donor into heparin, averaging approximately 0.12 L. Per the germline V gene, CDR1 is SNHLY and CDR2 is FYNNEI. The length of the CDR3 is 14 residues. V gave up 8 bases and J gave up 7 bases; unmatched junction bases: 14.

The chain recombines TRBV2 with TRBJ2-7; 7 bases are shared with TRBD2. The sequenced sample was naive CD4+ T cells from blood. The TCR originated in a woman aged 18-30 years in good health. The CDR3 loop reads CASERDGAPWEQYF. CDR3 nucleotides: TGTGCCAGCGAGCGGGACGGAGCCCCCTGGGAGCAGTACTTC.